These T cell receptor beta chains were read from a single sample in a study of shared clonotypes between healthy human individuals. TCRdb's copy holds only in-frame clones and misses some; the assay was immunoSEQ multiplex PCR. The data hold about 770,000 clones, with roughly two thirds observed a single time. Material: memory CD4+ T cells sorted from blood. Receptor source: a young woman in good health. The conserved cysteine and the conserved F or W are not part of the CDR3 here. Clone size is not always given. Where it is, it says once, few, many or a class for expanded clones.

clone_size v_call cdr3_aa
. TRBV19 ASASGTGVGETQY
. TRBV10-3 AISESPGTGASTDTQY
. TRBV19 ARALMFHEQY
. TRBV28 AIRDRAGLGNQPQH
. TRBV7-8 ASSSRQGLGNQPQH
. TRBV5-8 ASRLRGQGFEPQH
. TRBV4-2 ASSQEGRVLSGGYT
. TRBV13 ASSLLAGENTEAF
once TRBV4-2 ASSQGDNPYGYT
once TRBV7-2 ASSFTGGSYEQY
few TRBV6-1 ATIDRQGYVAEAF
few TRBV6-1 ASSESGVRQPQH
. TRBV5-1 ASSFGPGSNEQF
. TRBV5-1 ASSTGGVTYEQY
few TRBV19 ASSIILSSGANVLT
once TRBV2 ASSEPGLSSYEQY
. TRBV9 ASSPQPSRHSTDTQY
. TRBV2 ASIMLAGSNEQF
. TRBV11-1 ASSRPTGGYEKLF
once TRBV11-2 ASSKTGRGAYEQY
. TRBV2 ASSDLSFYEQY
. TRBV28 ASRRDNSYEQY
. TRBV5-6 ASSNGQGVQPQH
. TRBV27 ASSLTRGTGELF
. TRBV19 ASSMGGRQREQY
. TRBV28 ASSNTSGRRRNEQF